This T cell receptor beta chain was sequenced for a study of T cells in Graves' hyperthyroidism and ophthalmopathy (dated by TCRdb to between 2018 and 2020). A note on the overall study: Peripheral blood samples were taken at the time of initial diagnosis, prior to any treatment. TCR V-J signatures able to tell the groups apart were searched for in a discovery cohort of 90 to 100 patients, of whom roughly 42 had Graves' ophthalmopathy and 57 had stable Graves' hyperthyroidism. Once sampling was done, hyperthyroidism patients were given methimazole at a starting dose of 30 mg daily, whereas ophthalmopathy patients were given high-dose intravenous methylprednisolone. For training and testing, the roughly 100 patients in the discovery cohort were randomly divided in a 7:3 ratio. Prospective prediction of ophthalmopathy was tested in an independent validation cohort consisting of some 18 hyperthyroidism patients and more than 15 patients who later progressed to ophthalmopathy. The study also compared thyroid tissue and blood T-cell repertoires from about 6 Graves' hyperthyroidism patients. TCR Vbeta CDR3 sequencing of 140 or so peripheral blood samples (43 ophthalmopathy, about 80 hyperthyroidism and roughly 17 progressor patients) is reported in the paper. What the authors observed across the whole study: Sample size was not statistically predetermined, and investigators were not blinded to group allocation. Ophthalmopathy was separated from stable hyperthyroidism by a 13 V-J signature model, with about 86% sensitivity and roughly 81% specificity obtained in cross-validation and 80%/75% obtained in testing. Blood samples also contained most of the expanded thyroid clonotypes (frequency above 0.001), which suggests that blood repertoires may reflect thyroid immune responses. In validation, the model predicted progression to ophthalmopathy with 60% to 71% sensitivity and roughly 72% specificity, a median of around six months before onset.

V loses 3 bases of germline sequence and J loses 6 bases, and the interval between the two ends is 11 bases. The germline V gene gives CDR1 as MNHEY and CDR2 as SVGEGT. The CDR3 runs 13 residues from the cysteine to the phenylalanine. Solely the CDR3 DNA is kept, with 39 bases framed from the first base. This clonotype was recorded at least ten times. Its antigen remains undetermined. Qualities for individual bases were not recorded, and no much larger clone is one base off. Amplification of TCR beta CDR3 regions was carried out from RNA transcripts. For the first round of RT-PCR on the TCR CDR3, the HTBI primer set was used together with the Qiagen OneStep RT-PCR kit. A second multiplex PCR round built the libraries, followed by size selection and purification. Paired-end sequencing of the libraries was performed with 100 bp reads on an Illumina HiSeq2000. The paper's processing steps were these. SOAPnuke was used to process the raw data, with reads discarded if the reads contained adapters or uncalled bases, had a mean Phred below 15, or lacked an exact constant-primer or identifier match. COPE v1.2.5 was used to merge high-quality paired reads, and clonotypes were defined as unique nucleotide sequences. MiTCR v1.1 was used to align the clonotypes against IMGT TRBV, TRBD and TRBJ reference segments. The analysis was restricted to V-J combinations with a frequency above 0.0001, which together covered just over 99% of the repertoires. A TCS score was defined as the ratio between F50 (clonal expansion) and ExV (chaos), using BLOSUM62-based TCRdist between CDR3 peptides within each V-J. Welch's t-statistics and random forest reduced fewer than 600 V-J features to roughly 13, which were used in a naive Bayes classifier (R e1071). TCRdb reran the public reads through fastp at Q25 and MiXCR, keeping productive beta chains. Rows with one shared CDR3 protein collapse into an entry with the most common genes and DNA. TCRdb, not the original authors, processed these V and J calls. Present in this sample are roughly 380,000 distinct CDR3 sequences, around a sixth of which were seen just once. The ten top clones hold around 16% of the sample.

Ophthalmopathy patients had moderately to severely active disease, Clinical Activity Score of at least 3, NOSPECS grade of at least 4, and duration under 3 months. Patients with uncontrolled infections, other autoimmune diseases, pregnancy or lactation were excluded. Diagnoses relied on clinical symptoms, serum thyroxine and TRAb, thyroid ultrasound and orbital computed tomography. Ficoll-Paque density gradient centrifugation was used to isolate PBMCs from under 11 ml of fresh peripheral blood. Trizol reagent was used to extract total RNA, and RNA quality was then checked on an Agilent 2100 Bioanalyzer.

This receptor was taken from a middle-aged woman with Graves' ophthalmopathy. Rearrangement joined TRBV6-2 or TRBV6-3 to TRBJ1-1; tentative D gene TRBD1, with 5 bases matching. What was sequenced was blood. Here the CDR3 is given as CASSYRRGSEAFF. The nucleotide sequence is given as TGTGCCAGCAGTTATCGGCGGGGGTCTGAAGCTTTCTTT.